This TCR beta chain was recovered during a study of tumor-infiltrating lymphocytes in primary liver carcinoma. The wider study: There were tumors of stage T1-T3 N0M0, each 4.2 to 10 cm across. Overall study results and limits: For tumor-adjacent and tumor-blood pairs, overlap was less than that seen for tumor region pairs. It was in tumors, not blood, that the top-250-clone fraction was significantly higher (p = 0.039).

With termini counted, the CDR3 has 13 amino acids. From germline, CDR1 is SQVTM and CDR2 ANQGSEA. This clonotype was observed once. Its matching antigen is unknown. Because the CDR3's place on the DNA is in doubt, the DNA is left out and the CDR3 is given as listed by TCRdb. Co-extracting RNA and DNA was done with 20-30 mg of unsorted bulk tissue as input. The study found over 75% viable tumor cells in every tumor sample. TCR beta cDNA was reverse-transcribed from 500 to 550 ng of total RNA. The reaction used a constant-region primer and ProtoScript II reverse transcriptase. Generation of the TCR beta libraries relied on three nested multiplex PCR rounds using slightly modified ARM-PCR. Researchers ran the first two PCR rounds for roughly 11 cycles each with TRBV1-TRBV30 forward primers and a C-beta reverse primer. Via MiXCR, TCRdb re-called the multiplex PCR reads, giving one row per CDR3 protein. The table includes 55,000 to 70,000 distinct CDR3 sequences, about two thirds detected once.

This chain connects TRBV29-1 to TRBJ1-2. This TCR derives from a man aged 35 to 55 with primary liver carcinoma and hepatitis B virus infection. The sample was liver tumor tissue from sampling region 2. The subset here: tumor region T2, inferior pole. The CDR3 loop is CSVLGDRDYGCTF.